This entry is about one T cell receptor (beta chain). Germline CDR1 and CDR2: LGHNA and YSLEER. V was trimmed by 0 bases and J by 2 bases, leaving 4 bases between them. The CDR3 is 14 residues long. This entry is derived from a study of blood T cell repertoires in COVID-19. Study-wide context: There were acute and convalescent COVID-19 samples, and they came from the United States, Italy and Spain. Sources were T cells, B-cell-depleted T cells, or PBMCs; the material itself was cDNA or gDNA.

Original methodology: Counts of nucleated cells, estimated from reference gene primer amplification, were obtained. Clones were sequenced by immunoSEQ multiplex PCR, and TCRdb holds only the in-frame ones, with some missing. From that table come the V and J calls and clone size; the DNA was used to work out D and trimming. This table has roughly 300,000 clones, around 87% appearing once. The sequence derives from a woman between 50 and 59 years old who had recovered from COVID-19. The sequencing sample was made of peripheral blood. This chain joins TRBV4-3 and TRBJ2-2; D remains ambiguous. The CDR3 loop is CASSQDINTGELFF. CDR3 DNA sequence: TGCGCCAGCAGCCAAGACATTAACACCGGGGAGCTGTTTTTT.